The 6 T cell receptor beta chains below come from one sample, sequenced in a study of shared clonotypes between healthy human individuals. The repertoire was sequenced with immunoSEQ multiplex PCR; TCRdb's copy has only in-frame clones and lacks some. The repertoire has a few million clones, just over 90% of them found once; the top ten carry under 2%. As defined, naive CD8 cells were CD45RO-negative and positively selected for CCR7, with terminally differentiated effector memory CD45RA+ cells excluded. Sequencing was carried out using naive CD8+ T cells from PBMCs. These receptors came from a man in his late teens or twenties in good health. Some clones in this sample may be carry-over from other donors' samples.

The V gene is TRBV27, the J gene TRBJ2-2; D gene unclear. Trimming pared 6 bases from V and 0 bases from J, leaving 14 bases between. CDR1 MNHEY and CDR2 SMNVEV come from the germline V gene (reference sequence). The CDR3 spans 16 residues. The CDR3 is CASSPVVAANTGELFF. The DNA for the CDR3 is TGTGCCAGCAGCCCCGTGGTCGCCGCGAACACCGGGGAGCTGTTTTTT.

The genes are TRBV7-2 and TRBJ2-2; D may be TRBD2 (6 bases). V was cut by 8 bases and J by 4 bases, with 23 bases left in between. The CDR3 length is 17 residues. Germline CDR1 SGHTA, CDR2 FQGNSA. CDR3 amino acids: CASRWRWRDEGTGELFF. CDR3 nucleotide sequence: TGTGCCAGCCGCTGGAGATGGAGGGACGAGGGCACCGGGGAGCTGTTTTTT.

The chain links TRBV29-1 to TRBJ1-2, with unresolved D. Trimming pared 5 bases from V and 7 bases from J, leaving 11 bases between. This CDR3 contains 11 residues. Germline V gene lookup returns CDR1 SQVTM and CDR2 ANQGSEA. CDR3 region: CSVSFEAGYTF. In DNA, the CDR3 is TGCAGCGTTTCGTTCGAGGCTGGCTACACCTTC.

About this clone itself: Other nucleotide sequences in the sample specify the same CDR3. The J gene is TRBJ2-7, the V gene TRBV7-9, with D unclear. The CDR3 contains 13 residues. CDR1 SEHNR and CDR2 FQNEAQ come from the germline V gene (reference sequence). Between the trimmed V and J ends, which lost 0 bases and 2 bases, there was a span of 5 bases. CDR3 protein: CASSLALAYEQYF. The CDR3 nucleotides read TGTGCCAGCAGCTTAGCGCTAGCCTACGAGCAGTACTTC.

This chain links TRBV11-3 with TRBJ2-2; D might be TRBD2 (6 bases). This CDR3 comprises 16 residues. CDR1 and CDR2 from the germline V gene are SGHNT and YENEEA. Trimming pared 2 bases from V and 4 bases from J, leaving 14 bases between. CDR3 sequence (DNA): TGTGCCAGCAGCTTACGGTCCCGACTAGTCACCGGGGAGCTGTTTTTT. Protein product: CASSLRSRLVTGELFF. Complete variable domain (other parts from reference TRBV11-3 and TRBJ2-2): EAGVVQSPRYKIIEKKQPVAFWCNPISGHNTLYWYLQNLGQGPELLIRYENEEAVDDSQLPKDRFSAERLKGVDSTLKIQPAELGDSAVYLCASSLRSRLVTGELFFGEGSRLTVL.

The chain recombines TRBV27 with TRBJ1-2; no definite D call. V gave up 10 bases and J gave up 0 bases, with 9 bases separating them. The CDR3 is made up of 12 amino acids. The germline CDR1 and CDR2 sequences are MNHEY and SMNVEV (reference sequence). CDR3 region: CATRYPNYGYTF. The CDR3 DNA reads as TGTGCCACCAGATACCCTAACTATGGCTACACCTTC.